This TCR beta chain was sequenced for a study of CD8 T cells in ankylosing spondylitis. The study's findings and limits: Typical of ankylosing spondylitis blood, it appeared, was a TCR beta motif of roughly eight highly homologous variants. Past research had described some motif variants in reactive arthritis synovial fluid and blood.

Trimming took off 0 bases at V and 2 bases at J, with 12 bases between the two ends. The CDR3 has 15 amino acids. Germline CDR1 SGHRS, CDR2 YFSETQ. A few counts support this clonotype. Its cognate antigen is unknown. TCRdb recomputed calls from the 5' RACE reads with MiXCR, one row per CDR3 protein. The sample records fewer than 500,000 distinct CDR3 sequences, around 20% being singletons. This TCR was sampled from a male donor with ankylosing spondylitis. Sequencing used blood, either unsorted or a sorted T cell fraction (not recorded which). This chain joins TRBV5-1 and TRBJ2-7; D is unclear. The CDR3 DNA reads TGCGCCAGCAGCTTGGATATGGTCAGCCCCTACGAGCAGTACTTC. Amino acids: CASSLDMVSPYEQYF.